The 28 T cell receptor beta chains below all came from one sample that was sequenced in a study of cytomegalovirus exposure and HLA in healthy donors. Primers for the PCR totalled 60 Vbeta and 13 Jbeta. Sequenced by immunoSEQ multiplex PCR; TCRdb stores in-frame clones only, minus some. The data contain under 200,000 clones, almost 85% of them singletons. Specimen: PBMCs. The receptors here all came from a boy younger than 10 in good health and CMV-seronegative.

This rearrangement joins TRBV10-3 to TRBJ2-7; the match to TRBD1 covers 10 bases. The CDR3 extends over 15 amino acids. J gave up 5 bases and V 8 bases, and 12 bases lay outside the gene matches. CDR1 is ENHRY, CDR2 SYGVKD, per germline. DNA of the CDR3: TGTGCCATCGGGCGACAGGGGGCGCTATCGGACGAGCAGTACTTC. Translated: CAIGRQGALSDEQYF.

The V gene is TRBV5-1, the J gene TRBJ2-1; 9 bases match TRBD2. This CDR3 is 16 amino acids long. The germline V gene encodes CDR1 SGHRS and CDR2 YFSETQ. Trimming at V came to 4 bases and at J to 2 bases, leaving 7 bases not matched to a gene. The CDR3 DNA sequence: TGCGCCAGCAGCCGTCCGGGACTAGCTGCCTACAATGAGCAGTTCTTC. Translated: CASSRPGLAAYNEQFF.

The DNA of the CDR3 is TGTGCCAGCAGCTCGGTCTGGGGCTACACCTTC. The encoded protein is CASSSVWGYTF. J is TRBJ1-2 and V is TRBV7-9; D unclear. The V gene lost 4 bases and the J gene lost 8 bases, with 8 bases spanning the gap. The CDR3 loop spans 11 amino acids. Germline values: CDR1 SEHNR, CDR2 FQNEAQ (reference sequence).

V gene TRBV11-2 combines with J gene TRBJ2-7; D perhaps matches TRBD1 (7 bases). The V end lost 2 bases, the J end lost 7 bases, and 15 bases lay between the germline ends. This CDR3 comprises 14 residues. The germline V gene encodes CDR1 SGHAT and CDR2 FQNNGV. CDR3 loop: CASSLTRGVREQYF. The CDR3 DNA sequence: TGTGCCAGCAGCTTAACCAGGGGGGTACGAGAGCAGTACTTC.

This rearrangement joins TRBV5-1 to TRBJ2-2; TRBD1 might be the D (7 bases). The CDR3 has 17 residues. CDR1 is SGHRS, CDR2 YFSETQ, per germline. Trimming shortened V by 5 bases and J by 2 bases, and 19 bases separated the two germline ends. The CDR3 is CASRFPHRGLNTGELFF. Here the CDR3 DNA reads TGCGCCAGCAGGTTCCCTCACAGGGGACTCAACACCGGGGAGCTGTTTTTT. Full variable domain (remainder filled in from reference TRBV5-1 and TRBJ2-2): KAGVTQTPRYLIKTRGQQVTLSCSPISGHRSVSWYQQTPGQGLQFLFEYFSETQRNKGNFPGRFSGRQFSNSRSEMNVSTLELGDSALYLCASRFPHRGLNTGELFFGEGSRLTVL.

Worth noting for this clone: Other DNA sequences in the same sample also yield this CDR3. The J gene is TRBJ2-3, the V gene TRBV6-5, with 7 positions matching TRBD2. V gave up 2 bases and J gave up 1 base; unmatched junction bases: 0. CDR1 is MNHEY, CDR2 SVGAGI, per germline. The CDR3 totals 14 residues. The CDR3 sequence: CASSYGGGTDTQYF. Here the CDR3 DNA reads TGTGCCAGCAGTTACGGGGGGGGCACAGATACGCAGTATTTT.

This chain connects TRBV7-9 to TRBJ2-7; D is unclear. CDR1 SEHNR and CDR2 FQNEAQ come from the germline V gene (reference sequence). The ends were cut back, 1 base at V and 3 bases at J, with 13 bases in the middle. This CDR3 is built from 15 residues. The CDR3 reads CASSLGSNLYYEQYF. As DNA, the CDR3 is TGTGCCAGCAGCTTAGGGTCTAATTTATACTACGAGCAGTACTTC.

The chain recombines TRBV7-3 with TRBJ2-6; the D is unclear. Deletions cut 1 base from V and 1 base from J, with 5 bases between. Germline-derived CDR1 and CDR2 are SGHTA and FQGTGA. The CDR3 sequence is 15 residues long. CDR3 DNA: TGTGCCAGCAGCTTAAGAGCGTCTGGGGCCAACGTCCTGACTTTC. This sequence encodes CASSLRASGANVLTF.

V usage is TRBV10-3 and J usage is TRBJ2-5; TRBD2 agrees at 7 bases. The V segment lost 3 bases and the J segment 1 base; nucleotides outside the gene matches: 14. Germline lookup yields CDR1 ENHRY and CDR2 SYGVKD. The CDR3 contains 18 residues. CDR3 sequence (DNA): TGTGCCATCAGTGATCCGCTAGCGGAGGAGGGGCCCCAAGAGACCCAGTACTTC. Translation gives CAISDPLAEEGPQETQYF.

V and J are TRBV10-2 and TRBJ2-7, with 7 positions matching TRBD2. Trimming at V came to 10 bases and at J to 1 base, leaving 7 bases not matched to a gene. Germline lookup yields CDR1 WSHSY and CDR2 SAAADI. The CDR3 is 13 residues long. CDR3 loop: CATSGDSSYEQYF. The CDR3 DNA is TGCGCCACCAGCGGGGACTCTTCCTACGAGCAGTACTTC.

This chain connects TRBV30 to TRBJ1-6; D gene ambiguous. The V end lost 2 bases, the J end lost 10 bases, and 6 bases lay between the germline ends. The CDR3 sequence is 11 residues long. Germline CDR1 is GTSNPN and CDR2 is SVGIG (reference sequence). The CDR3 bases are TGTGCCTGGAGTAGGGAGTCACCCCTCCACTTT. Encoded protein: CAWSRESPLHF.

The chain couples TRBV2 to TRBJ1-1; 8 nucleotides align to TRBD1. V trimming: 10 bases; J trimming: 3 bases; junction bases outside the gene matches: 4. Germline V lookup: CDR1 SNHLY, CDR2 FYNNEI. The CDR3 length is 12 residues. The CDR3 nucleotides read TGTGCCACTGGACAGGGCCACACTGAAGCTTTCTTT. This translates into CATGQGHTEAFF.

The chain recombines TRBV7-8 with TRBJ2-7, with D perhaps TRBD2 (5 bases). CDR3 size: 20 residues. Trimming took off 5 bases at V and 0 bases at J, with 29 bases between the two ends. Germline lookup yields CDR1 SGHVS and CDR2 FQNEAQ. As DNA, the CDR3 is TGTGCCAGCAGCCATGAGGGAGTTTACGCCGGGCGGACCACCTCCTACGAGCAGTACTTC. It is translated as CASSHEGVYAGRTTSYEQYF.

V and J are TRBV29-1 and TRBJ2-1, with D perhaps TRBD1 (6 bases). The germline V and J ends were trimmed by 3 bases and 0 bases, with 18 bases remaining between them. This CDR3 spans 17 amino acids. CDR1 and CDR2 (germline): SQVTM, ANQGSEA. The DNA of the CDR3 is TGCAGCGTTGAGGGGCAGGGGTTGTCAAGCTCCTACAATGAGCAGTTCTTC. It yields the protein CSVEGQGLSSSYNEQFF.

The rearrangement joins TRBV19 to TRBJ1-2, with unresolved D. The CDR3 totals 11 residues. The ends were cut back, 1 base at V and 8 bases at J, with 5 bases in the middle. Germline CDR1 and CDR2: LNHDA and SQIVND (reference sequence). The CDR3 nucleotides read TGTGCCAGTAGTATAGCGGGAGGCTACACCTTC. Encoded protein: CASSIAGGYTF.

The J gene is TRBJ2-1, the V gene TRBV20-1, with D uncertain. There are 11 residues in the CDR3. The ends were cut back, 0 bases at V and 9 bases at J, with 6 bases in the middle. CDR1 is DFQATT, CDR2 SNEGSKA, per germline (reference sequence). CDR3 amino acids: CSARDFGEQFF. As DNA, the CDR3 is TGCAGTGCTAGAGATTTCGGTGAGCAGTTCTTC.

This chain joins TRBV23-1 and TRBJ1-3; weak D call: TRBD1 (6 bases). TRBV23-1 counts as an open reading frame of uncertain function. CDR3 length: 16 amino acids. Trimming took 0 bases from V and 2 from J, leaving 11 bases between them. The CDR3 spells CASSQSVQGTGNTIYF. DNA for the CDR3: TGCGCCAGCAGTCAATCCGTCCAGGGGACTGGAAACACCATATATTTT.

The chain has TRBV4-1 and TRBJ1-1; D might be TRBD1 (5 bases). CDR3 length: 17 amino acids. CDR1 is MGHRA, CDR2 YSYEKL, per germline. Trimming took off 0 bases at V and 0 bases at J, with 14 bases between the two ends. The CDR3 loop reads CASSQDGRGLMNTEAFF. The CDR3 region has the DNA TGCGCCAGCAGCCAAGATGGGAGGGGATTAATGAACACTGAAGCTTTCTTT.

The CDR3 DNA follows: TGTGCCAGCAGCCCCGGTGACAGGAGCTCCTACGAGCAGTACTTC. Protein: CASSPGDRSSYEQYF. The J gene is TRBJ2-5, the V gene TRBV7-8; D possibly corresponds to TRBD1 (6 bases). The J call is doubtful: the DNA matches TRBJ2-7 better. Germline values: CDR1 SGHVS, CDR2 FQNEAQ. The CDR3 is made up of 15 amino acids.

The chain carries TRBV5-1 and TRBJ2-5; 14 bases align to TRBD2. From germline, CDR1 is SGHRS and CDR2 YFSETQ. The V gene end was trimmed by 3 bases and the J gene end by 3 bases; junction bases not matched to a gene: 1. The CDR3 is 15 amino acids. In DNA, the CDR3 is TGCGCCAGCAGCTCGGGACTAGCGGGAGAAGAGACCCAGTACTTC. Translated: CASSSGLAGEETQYF. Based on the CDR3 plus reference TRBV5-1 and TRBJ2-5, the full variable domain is KAGVTQTPRYLIKTRGQQVTLSCSPISGHRSVSWYQQTPGQGLQFLFEYFSETQRNKGNFPGRFSGRQFSNSRSEMNVSTLELGDSALYLCASSSGLAGEETQYFGPGTRLLVL.

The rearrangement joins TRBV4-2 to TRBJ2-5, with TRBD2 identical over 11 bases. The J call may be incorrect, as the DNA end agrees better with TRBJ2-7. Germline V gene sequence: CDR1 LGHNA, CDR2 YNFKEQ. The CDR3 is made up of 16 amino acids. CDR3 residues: CASSLSLAGGSYEQYF. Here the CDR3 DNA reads TGTGCCAGCAGCCTTTCCCTAGCGGGAGGAAGCTACGAGCAGTACTTC.

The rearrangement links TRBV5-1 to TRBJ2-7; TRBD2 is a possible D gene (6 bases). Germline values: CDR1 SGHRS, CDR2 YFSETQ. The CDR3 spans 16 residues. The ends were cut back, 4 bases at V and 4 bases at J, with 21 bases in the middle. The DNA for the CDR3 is TGCGCCAGCAGCCTCCGGACTACACTTTTGCCATACGAGCAGTACTTC. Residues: CASSLRTTLLPYEQYF. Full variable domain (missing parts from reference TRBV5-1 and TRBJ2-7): KAGVTQTPRYLIKTRGQQVTLSCSPISGHRSVSWYQQTPGQGLQFLFEYFSETQRNKGNFPGRFSGRQFSNSRSEMNVSTLELGDSALYLCASSLRTTLLPYEQYFGPGTRLTVT.

CDR3 sequence (DNA): TGTGCCATCAGTGACCCCCTCCTTGAGACCCAGTACTTC. Encoded protein: CAISDPLLETQYF. The chain carries TRBV10-3 and TRBJ2-5; D unresolved. Trimming took 3 bases from V and 5 from J, leaving 10 bases between them. There are 13 residues in the CDR3. CDR1 and CDR2 from the germline V gene are ENHRY and SYGVKD.

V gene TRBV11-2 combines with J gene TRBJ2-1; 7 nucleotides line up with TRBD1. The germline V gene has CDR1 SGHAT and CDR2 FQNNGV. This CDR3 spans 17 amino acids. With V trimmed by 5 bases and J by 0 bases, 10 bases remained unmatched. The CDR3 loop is CASSRPMGQSSYNEQFF. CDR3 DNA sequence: TGTGCCAGCAGCCGCCCAATGGGACAGAGCTCCTACAATGAGCAGTTCTTC.

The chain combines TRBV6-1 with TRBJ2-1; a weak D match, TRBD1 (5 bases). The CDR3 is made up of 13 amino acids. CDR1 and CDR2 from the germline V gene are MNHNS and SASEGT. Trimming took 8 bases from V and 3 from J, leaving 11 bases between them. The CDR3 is CASVIGDYNEQFF. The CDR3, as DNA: TGTGCCAGCGTGATAGGGGACTACAATGAGCAGTTCTTC.

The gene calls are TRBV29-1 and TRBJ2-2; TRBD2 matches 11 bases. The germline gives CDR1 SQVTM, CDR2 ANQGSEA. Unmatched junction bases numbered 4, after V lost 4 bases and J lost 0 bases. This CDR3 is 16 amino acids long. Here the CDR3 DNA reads TGCAGCGTTGGAGGGACTAGCGGCGCGAACACCGGGGAGCTGTTTTTT. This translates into CSVGGTSGANTGELFF.

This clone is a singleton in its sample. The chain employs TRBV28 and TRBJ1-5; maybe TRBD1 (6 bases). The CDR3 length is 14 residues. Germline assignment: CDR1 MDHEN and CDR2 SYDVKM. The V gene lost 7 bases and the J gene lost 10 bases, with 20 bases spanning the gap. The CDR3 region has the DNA TGTGCCAGCAAGATAACGCTGGGACATCCCCCCCAGCATTTT. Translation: CASKITLGHPPQHF.

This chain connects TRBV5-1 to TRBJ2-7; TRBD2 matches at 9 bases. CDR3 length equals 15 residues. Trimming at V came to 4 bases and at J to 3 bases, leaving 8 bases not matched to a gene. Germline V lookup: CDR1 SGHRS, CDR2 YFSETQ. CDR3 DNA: TGCGCCAGCAGCATGACACTAGCGGGTCGCTACGAGCAGTACTTC. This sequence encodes CASSMTLAGRYEQYF.